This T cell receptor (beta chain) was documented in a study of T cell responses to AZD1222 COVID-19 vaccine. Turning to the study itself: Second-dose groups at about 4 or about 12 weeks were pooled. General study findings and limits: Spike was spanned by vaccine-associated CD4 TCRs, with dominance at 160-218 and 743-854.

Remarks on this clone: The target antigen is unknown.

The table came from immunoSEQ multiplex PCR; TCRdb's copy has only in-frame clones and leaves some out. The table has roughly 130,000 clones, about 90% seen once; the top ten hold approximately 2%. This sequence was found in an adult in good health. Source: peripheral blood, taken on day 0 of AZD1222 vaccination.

The CDR3 bases are TGTGCCAGCAGCTCGGGACAGAAAGAGACCCAGTACTTC. Translating gives CASSSGQKETQYF. J is TRBJ2-5 and V is TRBV11-3, with 7 bases fitting TRBD1. The CDR3 sequence is 13 residues long. After removal of 4 bases from V and 3 bases from J, the junction contained 2 bases not matched to a gene. Per germline, CDR1 SGHNT and CDR2 YENEEA.